These 5 T cell receptor beta chains originate from one sample sequenced in a study of T-cell reconstitution after alpha-beta-depleted transplantation in children. Preparation of the TCRbeta library involved a method that used unique molecular identifiers. From the PCR reads, TCRdb called clonotypes with MiXCR, one entry per CDR3 protein. The sample yields more than 250,000 distinct CDR3 sequences, almost 10% seen once. The material was PBMCs from the stem cell graft donor, obtained from the stem cell graft. Receptor source: a human donor who donated a stem cell graft to a child with SCID.

This clonotype was observed a few times. This chain connects TRBV6-1 to TRBJ2-3; the D call may be TRBD1 or TRBD2 (5 bases each). The CDR3 covers 15 residues. The germline V gene encodes CDR1 MNHNS and CDR2 SASEGT. V was clipped by 4 bases and J by 6 bases, with 17 bases between them. This CDR3 reads CASSGDGSWVDTQYF. CDR3 DNA: TGTGCCAGCAGTGGGGACGGCTCCTGGGTGGATACGCAGTATTTT.

V is TRBV9 and J is TRBJ2-2, with D possibly TRBD1 on 5 matching bases. Trimming shortened V by 3 bases and J by 0 bases, and 15 bases separated the two germline ends. The CDR3 length is 17 residues. Germline lookup yields CDR1 SGDLS and CDR2 YYNGEE. CDR3 sequence: CASSAPSRTPNTGELFF. The CDR3, as DNA: TGTGCCAGCAGCGCGCCGAGTCGGACACCGAACACCGGGGAGCTGTTTTTT.

This clonotype has only a few counts. The chain joins TRBV20-1 to TRBJ1-3; D remains unclear. Germline V gene data show CDR1 as DFQATT and CDR2 as SNEGSKA (reference sequence). The CDR3 length is 12 residues. V was shortened by 3 bases and J by 4 bases, with 7 bases between the two germline ends. CDR3 residues: CSASPGGNTIYF. The CDR3, as DNA: TGCAGTGCTAGCCCGGGAGGAAACACCATATATTTT.

This clonotype appeared a few times. J is TRBJ2-7 and V is TRBV10-3; 9 nucleotides match TRBD1. V dropped 6 bases and J dropped 5; count of bases not matched to a gene: 8. Germline lookup yields CDR1 ENHRY and CDR2 SYGVKD. The length of the CDR3 is 14 residues. CDR3 residues: CAISYGTGRNEQYF. CDR3 DNA: TGTGCCATCAGCTATGGGACAGGGAGGAACGAGCAGTACTTC.

This sequence joins TRBV4-1 and TRBJ2-7; no clear D. This CDR3 is 13 amino acids long. Trimming left V 4 bases short and J 1 base short, with 8 bases between. CDR1 is MGHRA, CDR2 YSYEKL, per germline. The CDR3 region has the DNA TGCGCCAGCAGCCGTGGGCCGTCCTACGAGCAGTACTTC. Protein: CASSRGPSYEQYF.